Here is one T cell receptor (beta chain) with its context. The data were taken from a study of cytomegalovirus exposure and HLA in healthy donors. PCR primers comprised 60 Vbeta and 13 Jbeta primers. Sequencing was performed with immunoSEQ multiplex PCR; in TCRdb, only in-frame clones are kept and a portion is missing. Among approximately 220,000 clones listed, approximately 82% were seen once. Germline V gives CDR1 SGHVS, CDR2 FQNEAQ. This CDR3 has 16 residues. Trimming at V came to 1 base and at J to 6 bases, leaving 8 bases not matched to a gene. The source is a man younger than 35 in good health and CMV-seronegative. The material sequenced was PBMCs. J is TRBJ2-1 and V is TRBV7-8; 8 nucleotides agree with TRBD1. Written as DNA, the CDR3 is TGTGCCAGCAGCTTAGTTCGGGGACAGGTTAGCAATGAGCAGTTCTTC. It specifies CASSLVRGQVSNEQFF.